Sequencing of this T cell receptor beta chain was carried out in a study of blood T cell repertoires in COVID-19. On the study more broadly: COVID-19 samples collected from the United States, Italy and Spain covered acute and convalescent phases.

The CDR3 is made up of 16 amino acids. V lost 5 bases, J lost 0 bases, and 16 bases lay in between. Per germline, CDR1 SGHTA and CDR2 FQGNSA. TCRdb's copy holds only in-frame clones and misses some; the assay was immunoSEQ multiplex PCR. The data show 150,000 or so clones, approximately 82% seen once. The sequence came from a human donor with acute or convalescent COVID-19. The donor label of this sample is uncertain. This chain connects TRBV7-2 to TRBJ1-1; tentatively, D is TRBD1 (6 bases). What was sequenced was peripheral blood. The CDR3 sequence is CASSDRRTELNTEAFF. The CDR3 nucleotides read TGTGCCAGCAGCGATCGTAGGACAGAGCTGAACACTGAAGCTTTCTTT. Together with reference TRBV7-2 and TRBJ1-1, the CDR3 gives the full variable domain: GAGVSQSPSNKVTEKGKDVELRCDPISGHTALYWYRQSLGQGLEFLIYFQGNSAPDKSGLPSDRFSAERTGGSVSTLTIQRTQQEDSAVYLCASSDRRTELNTEAFFGQGTRLTVV.